This T cell receptor (beta chain) was observed in a study of Ad26.COV2.S vaccination and SARS-CoV-2 variants (dated by TCRdb to about 2021). For context, the study as a whole: Donors in the vaccine arm were drawn from COV1001, a multicentre, randomized, double-blind, placebo-controlled phase I-IIa trial testing Ad26.COV2.S in healthy adults. Ad26.COV2.S was administered intramuscularly at 5 x 10^10 or 1 x 10^11 viral particles, either as a single shot or as two shots given 56 days apart. TCRbeta repertoire sequencing was used to assess the specificity and breadth of SARS-CoV-2-reactive T cell receptors after Ad26.COV2.S vaccination. The TCR-sequenced set comprised about 32 samples: some 19 Ad26.COV2.S vaccine recipients, 5 placebo recipients and 8 SARS-CoV-2 convalescent individuals. Trial participants were randomized into five groups of five, in which low-dose or high-dose Ad26.COV2.S was given once or twice, or placebo was given on both occasions. Investigators did not know the trial group allocation while performing experiments and assessing outcomes.

About this clone: This receptor's antigen is unknown. Base qualities were left out, and no much larger clone turns up one base away.

The immunoSEQ Assay was used to sequence TCRbeta CDR3 regions. After extraction, genomic DNA underwent amplification by bias-controlled multiplex PCR, followed by high-throughput sequencing. In the paper's pipeline: To quantify the absolute abundance of every unique TCRbeta CDR3 region, sequences were collapsed and filtered. Usable DNA was measured by amplifying reference genes present in all nucleated cells, and TCRbeta template counts were normalized to that usable DNA to estimate T cell fraction. Repertoire TCRs were annotated as SARS-CoV-2-specific by exact matching of V gene, CDR3 amino acid sequence and J gene to a known reactive TCR set. The reference SARS-CoV-2 TCR set came from MIRA and was filtered for enrichment in COVID-19-positive ImmuneCODE repertoires, removing public or cross-reactive TCRs. Using the MIRA antigens, annotated TCRs were further analysed by specific ORF or by position within an ORF. Breadth was defined as the number of annotated unique rearrangements divided by the total number of unique productive rearrangements, and depth was defined as the summed frequency of the annotated unique rearrangements. Group comparisons of TCR breadth used two-sided Wilcoxon rank-sum tests. Not all clones reach the TCRdb copy of this immuneACCESS table, which keeps in-frame sequences only. Checked studies attribute under half of the gap to unresolved V genes and leave the rest unexplained. V and J calls and clone size come straight from that table; D and trimming were deduced from the DNA. The sample data list roughly 350,000 clones, and 80% to 90% of these were observed just once. The ten largest clones take up around 10% of the sample.

Findings and caveats that apply to the study as a whole: It was noted by the authors that total T cell responses may have been underestimated by the TCR breadth and depth analyses. Vaccine and placebo recipients had similar non-spike TCR breadth, a finding consistent with the vaccine containing only spike. After vaccination, substantial breadth of spike-specific CD8+ and CD4+ T cell responses was reported. Comparing responses between vaccine doses or regimens was not something the study was powered to do. Higher spike-specific TCR breadth was observed in Ad26.COV2.S recipients than in placebo recipients (P = 0.0014).

There are 18 amino acids in the CDR3, from cysteine to phenylalanine inclusive. Only the CDR3 part of the read is kept: 54 bases, read in frame from the first base. CDR1 and CDR2 are drawn from the germline V gene: MGHRA, YSYEKL. V is cut back by 1 base and J by 0 bases, with 6 bases in the junction unmatched. The treatment or condition label on this specimen signifies: approximately 18 received Ad26.COV2.S at low or high dose, single or two shots; about 5 received placebo; per-sample allocation not given. For vaccine and placebo recipients, the sequenced repertoires came from samples collected on day 63 after the first injection. In Cohort 1b, about two dozen adults aged 18-55 years were enrolled at a single site in Boston, USA, between 29 July and 7 August 2020. Ad26.COV2.S consisted of a replication-incompetent adenovirus type 26 vector by which a prefusion-stabilized SARS-CoV-2 spike protein from the original Wuhan strain was expressed.

This specimen was peripheral blood, taken in a trial of Ad26.COV2.S vaccine versus placebo. This chain joins TRBV4-1 to TRBJ2-7; 13 nucleotides in the junction match TRBD2. The clonotype comes from a person between 18 and 60 years old who received the Ad26.COV2.S COVID-19 vaccine or a placebo. The CDR3 amino acid sequence is: CASSQAWTSGGISYEQYF. The nucleotide sequence reads TGCGCCAGCAGCCAAGCGTGGACTAGCGGGGGCATCTCCTACGAGCAGTACTTC.